Following are 10 T cell receptor beta chains from one sample sequenced in a study of cytotoxic CD8 clonotypes in ibrutinib-treated CLL. Profiling relied on immunoSEQ multiplex PCR, and the TCRdb table lists in-frame clones only, not all of them. The sample contains some 47,000 clones, roughly three fifths of which appear only once. Sequenced here: PBMCs, sampled after 24 months of ibrutinib treatment. The source of these receptors is a human donor with chronic lymphocytic leukemia.

This chain connects TRBV4-2 to TRBJ2-7; TRBD2 might be the D (7 bases). The germline V gene encodes CDR1 LGHNA and CDR2 YNFKEQ. With 4 bases removed from V and 0 bases from J, the gap between germline ends came to 13 bases. This CDR3 spans 15 amino acids. CDR3 DNA: TGTGCCAGCAGCCTAGGGGGGGACCTCTCCTACGAGCAGTACTTC. Protein product: CASSLGGDLSYEQYF.

The V gene is TRBV5-4, the J gene TRBJ2-7; TRBD2 might be the D (5 bases). Germline-derived CDR1 and CDR2 are SGHNT and YYREEE (reference sequence). The CDR3 extends over 14 amino acids. Trimming shortened V by 0 bases and J by 6 bases, and 13 bases separated the two germline ends. The CDR3 loop is CASSLDGRGREQYF. In DNA form, the CDR3 reads TGTGCCAGCAGCTTGGATGGGAGAGGACGCGAGCAGTACTTC.

J is TRBJ2-1 and V is TRBV5-4; possibly TRBD1 or TRBD2 for D (5 bases each). This CDR3 region has 16 residues. Germline V gives CDR1 SGHNT, CDR2 YYREEE (reference sequence). Trimming removed 2 bases at V and 0 bases at J, with 12 bases between. The CDR3 DNA reads as TGTGCCAGCAGCTTTGGGGGTGGGAGCTCCTACAATGAGCAGTTCTTC. Protein: CASSFGGGSSYNEQFF. Full variable domain (rest looked up from reference TRBV5-4 and TRBJ2-1): ETGVTQSPTHLIKTRGQQVTLRCSSQSGHNTVSWYQQALGQGPQFIFQYYREEENGRGNFPPRFSGLQFPNYSSELNVNALELDDSALYLCASSFGGGSSYNEQFFGPGTRLTVL.

The rearrangement joins TRBV2 to TRBJ2-7; D remains unclear. The V gene's germline CDR1 is SNHLY and CDR2 FYNNEI. The CDR3 contains 12 residues. V lost 3 bases and J lost 2, with 5 bases in between. CDR3 region: CASSEMAYEQYF. The CDR3, as DNA: TGTGCCAGCAGTGAGATGGCCTACGAGCAGTACTTC.

This clone was detected only a few times. The rearrangement joins TRBV5-1 to TRBJ2-3, with D perhaps TRBD2 (7 bases). Trimming removed 3 bases from V and 1 base from J, with 18 bases in between. CDR1 and CDR2 (germline): SGHRS, YFSETQ. This CDR3 has 17 amino acids. The CDR3: CASSSDLGGLGTDTQYF. The CDR3 coding sequence is TGCGCCAGCAGCTCTGACCTCGGGGGGCTGGGCACAGATACGCAGTATTTT.

This chain's CDR3 is CASSLGQRGSYNEQFF. CDR3 bases: TGTGCCAGCAGCTTAGGCCAGCGGGGGTCCTACAATGAGCAGTTCTTC. The chain recombines TRBV7-8 with TRBJ2-1, with 8 bases that match TRBD2. Trimming cost V 1 base and J 1 base; bases outside gene matches: 3. CDR1 and CDR2 from the germline V gene are SGHVS and FQNEAQ. The CDR3 has 16 amino acids.

Only a few counts were recorded for this clone. The chain couples TRBV23-1 to TRBJ1-5; possibly TRBD1 for D (5 bases). TRBV23-1 is noted as an ORF with a role that remains uncertain. V gave up 8 bases and J gave up 1 base, with 15 bases separating them. CDR3 size: 15 residues. The CDR3 nucleotides are TGCGCCAGCCCACTCGGGGGACTAAGCAATCAGCCCCAGCATTTT. Its protein product is CASPLGGLSNQPQHF.

This chain uses TRBV27 with TRBJ2-7, with D tentatively TRBD1 or TRBD2 (5 bases each). Germline lookup yields CDR1 MNHEY and CDR2 SMNVEV (reference sequence). V lost 1 base and J 5 bases, leaving 27 bases between the germline ends. This CDR3 contains 19 residues. The CDR3 region has the DNA TGTGCCAGCAGTTTATTTAATCCCCCCCAGGGACGGTTAGTCCACGAGCAGTACTTC. As protein: CASSLFNPPQGRLVHEQYF.

This rearrangement joins TRBV7-9 to TRBJ1-1; no definite D call. This CDR3 region has 13 residues. The V gene lost 4 bases and the J gene lost 3 bases, with 9 bases spanning the gap. Germline V gene lookup returns CDR1 SEHNR and CDR2 FQNEAQ (reference sequence). The CDR3, as DNA: TGTGCCAGCAGCTGGATCCGGGACACTGAAGCTTTCTTT. Its translation: CASSWIRDTEAFF. The complete variable domain, with remaining parts taken from reference TRBV7-9 and TRBJ1-1, reads DTGVSQNPRHKITKRGQNVTFRCDPISEHNRLYWYRQTLGQGPEFLTYFQNEAQLEKSRLLSDRFSAERPKGSFSTLEIQRTEQGDSAMYLCASSWIRDTEAFFGQGTRLTVV.

V gene TRBV27 combines with J gene TRBJ1-6; D is unresolved. The CDR3 totals 15 residues. The V end lost 4 bases, the J end lost 5 bases, and 12 bases lay between the germline ends. Germline lookup yields CDR1 MNHEY and CDR2 SMNVEV (reference sequence). The CDR3 nucleotides read TGTGCCAGCAGTTCCTCGGGGAAGGATAATTCACCCCTCCACTTT. This gives the protein CASSSSGKDNSPLHF.